This section outlines one T cell receptor beta chain sequence together with its context. The same CDR3 arises from other DNA sequences in this sample as well. This sample was taken from a study of blood T cell repertoires in COVID-19. The wider study: Sources were T cells, B-cell-depleted T cells, or PBMCs; the material itself was cDNA or gDNA.

Measured with immunoSEQ multiplex PCR; TCRdb has only the in-frame clones, and not every one. The data contain approximately 300,000 clones, more than 80% of them singletons. Sequenced sample: peripheral blood. This sequence was found in a woman aged 40 to 50 with acute or convalescent COVID-19.

DNA for the CDR3: TGTGCCAGCAGCCGGGACAGAGACCAGCCCCAGCATTTT. It encodes CASSRDRDQPQHF. The chain carries TRBV12-3 or TRBV12-4 and TRBJ1-5; 7 nucleotides match TRBD1. This CDR3 is built from 13 residues. J gave up 7 bases and V 6 bases, and 6 bases lay outside the gene matches.